The 24 T cell receptor beta chains below all came from one sample that was sequenced in a study of cytomegalovirus exposure and HLA in healthy donors. The PCR employed 60 Vbeta primers together with 13 Jbeta primers. Assay used: immunoSEQ multiplex PCR; TCRdb lists only in-frame clones, some missing. The sample comprises 75,000 to 95,000 clones, about three fifths of which are singletons, and 3.9% rests with the top ten. Sample: PBMCs. The receptors were sampled from a man younger than 40 in good health and CMV-seronegative.

For this clone: The same CDR3 also results from other DNA sequences found in this sample. The V gene is TRBV18, the J gene TRBJ2-1, with D tentatively TRBD2 (6 bases). Looked up from germline, CDR1 is KGHSH and CDR2 is LQKENI. The V and J ends lost 6 bases and 9 bases respectively, with 24 bases between them. This CDR3 is 16 amino acids long. The CDR3: CASSENAPGVGGEQFF. As DNA, the CDR3 is TGTGCCAGCTCGGAAAACGCGCCGGGGGTGGGCGGTGAGCAGTTCTTC.

The chain recombines TRBV7-9 with TRBJ2-3; a possible D gene is TRBD2 (6 bases). CDR3 length equals 15 residues. V shed 5 bases and J shed 2 bases, with 14 bases lying between them. Germline-derived CDR1 and CDR2 are SEHNR and FQNEAQ (reference sequence). DNA of the CDR3: TGTGCCAGCAGCATAGGGACTCGCTTCACAGATACGCAGTATTTT. The encoded protein is CASSIGTRFTDTQYF.

The chain combines TRBV7-3 with TRBJ1-2; D ambiguous. The CDR3 spans 14 residues. Germline V CDR1 and CDR2: SGHTA, FQGTGA. Trimming left V 2 bases short and J 0 bases short, with 7 bases between. CDR3 sequence: CASSLHGANYGYTF. The CDR3 DNA follows: TGTGCCAGCAGCTTACACGGAGCTAACTATGGCTACACCTTC.

The V gene is TRBV7-8, the J gene TRBJ1-1; D unclear. This CDR3 comprises 15 residues. Looked up from germline, CDR1 is SGHVS and CDR2 is FQNEAQ. The V gene lost 2 bases and the J gene lost 1 base, with 11 bases spanning the gap. CDR3 region: CASSLLDGKNTEAFF. The CDR3 DNA reads as TGTGCCAGCAGCTTATTAGACGGGAAGAACACTGAAGCTTTCTTT.

The V call is TRBV7-2, the J call TRBJ2-7; 7 bases line up with TRBD1. The CDR3 spans 15 residues. Germline lookup yields CDR1 SGHTA and CDR2 FQGNSA. Trimming at V came to 5 bases and at J to 4 bases, leaving 11 bases not matched to a gene. CDR3 in DNA: TGTGCCAGCAGCACTACGACAGGGTTCATGTACGAGCAGTACTTC. This codes for CASSTTTGFMYEQYF.

Regarding this clone: In the same sample, other DNA sequences code for this CDR3. The gene calls are TRBV6-5 and TRBJ2-1, with a tentative D call TRBD2 (5 bases). Germline values: CDR1 MNHEY, CDR2 SVGAGI. V lost 6 bases to trimming and J lost 4 bases, with 16 bases between them. The length of the CDR3 is 15 residues. Here the CDR3 DNA reads TGTGCCAGCAGGAGCGGTGGACGGGTGTACAATGAGCAGTTCTTC. This sequence encodes CASRSGGRVYNEQFF.

The chain has TRBV19 and TRBJ2-5, with a possible D match to TRBD2 (6 bases). The germline V gene encodes CDR1 LNHDA and CDR2 SQIVND (reference sequence). Trimming left V 2 bases short and J 4 bases short, with 11 bases between. CDR3 length: 14 amino acids. The CDR3 loop reads CASSILTSSETQYF. The DNA of the CDR3 is TGTGCCAGTAGTATACTCACTAGCTCAGAGACCCAGTACTTC.

In regard to this clone: The same CDR3 arises from other DNA sequences in this sample as well. The chain uses TRBV5-1 and TRBJ1-5; 8 bases align to TRBD1. The CDR3 loop spans 15 amino acids. J was trimmed by 1 base and V by 0 bases; bases with no gene match: 0. The germline V gene has CDR1 SGHRS and CDR2 YFSETQ. In nucleotides, the CDR3 is TGCGCCAGCAGCTTGGACAGGGGGAGCAATCAGCCCCAGCATTTT. It codes for CASSLDRGSNQPQHF.

The gene calls are TRBV7-9 and TRBJ2-3; 9 bases fit TRBD2. V shed 5 bases and J 6 bases; nucleotides not matched to a gene: 18. The V gene's germline CDR1 is SEHNR and CDR2 FQNEAQ (reference sequence). This CDR3 is 18 amino acids long. The CDR3 coding sequence is TGTGCCAGCAGCCACAACAGGGGCGGGAGGGCCTCGGAGGATACGCAGTATTTT. It codes for CASSHNRGGRASEDTQYF.

The V call is TRBV7-8, the J call TRBJ1-5; no definite D call. CDR3 length equals 16 residues. CDR1 SGHVS and CDR2 FQNEAQ come from the germline V gene. The V and J ends lost 7 bases and 1 base respectively, with 17 bases between them. CDR3 nucleotide sequence: TGTGCCAGCATCCAAAACACGGGGATGAGCAATCAGCCCCAGCATTTT. Amino acid sequence: CASIQNTGMSNQPQHF. Filled out from reference TRBV7-8 and TRBJ1-5, the complete variable domain reads GAGVSQSPRYKVAKRGQDVALRCDPISGHVSLFWYQQALGQGPEFLTYFQNEAQLDKSGLPSDRFFAERPEGSVSTLKIQRTQQEDSAVYLCASIQNTGMSNQPQHFGDGTRLSIL.

The V call is TRBV5-1, the J call TRBJ1-1; D might be TRBD1 (5 bases). The length of the CDR3 is 15 residues. In germline, CDR1 is SGHRS, CDR2 YFSETQ. V was cut by 0 bases and J by 0 bases, with 9 bases left in between. The CDR3 spells CASSLAGGLNTEAFF. The CDR3 DNA follows: TGCGCCAGCAGCTTGGCCGGGGGGTTGAACACTGAAGCTTTCTTT. Full variable domain (outside the CDR3, taken from reference TRBV5-1 and TRBJ1-1): KAGVTQTPRYLIKTRGQQVTLSCSPISGHRSVSWYQQTPGQGLQFLFEYFSETQRNKGNFPGRFSGRQFSNSRSEMNVSTLELGDSALYLCASSLAGGLNTEAFFGQGTRLTVV.

The rearrangement joins TRBV25-1 to TRBJ1-3; D ambiguous. The CDR3 spans 13 residues. CDR1 is MGHDK and CDR2 is SYGVNS in the germline V gene. V lost 5 bases and J 1 base, leaving 6 bases between the germline ends. DNA for the CDR3: TGTGCCAGCAGTATGGCTTCTGGAAACACCATATATTTT. As protein: CASSMASGNTIYF.

V usage is TRBV2 and J usage is TRBJ2-7; 8 bases line up with TRBD1. V gave up 0 bases and J gave up 5 bases; unmatched junction bases: 18. Germline-derived CDR1 and CDR2 are SNHLY and FYNNEI. This CDR3 has 19 residues. The CDR3 nucleotides read TGTGCCAGCAGTGAAGCGGTGTCAGGGGGCGTTGCTAGATTGGACGAGCAGTACTTC. Translation: CASSEAVSGGVARLDEQYF.

The chain carries TRBV7-9 and TRBJ1-3; 7 bases are shared with TRBD1. In germline, CDR1 is SEHNR, CDR2 FQNEAQ (reference sequence). The CDR3 extends over 14 amino acids. With V trimmed by 0 bases and J by 16 bases, 12 bases remained unmatched. CDR3 protein: CASSLASTSSRGYF. The CDR3 coding sequence is TGTGCCAGCAGCTTAGCATCTACGTCCTCCAGGGGGTATTTT.

The chain employs TRBV6-6 and TRBJ2-5; 13 bases are a match to TRBD2. The CDR3 loop spans 16 amino acids. Per the germline V gene, CDR1 is MNHNY and CDR2 is SVGAGI (reference sequence). With V trimmed by 7 bases and J by 0 bases, 5 bases remained unmatched. Here the CDR3 reads CASTRGTSGDQETQYF. CDR3 DNA: TGTGCCAGCACCCGAGGGACTAGCGGGGACCAAGAGACCCAGTACTTC.

The chain links TRBV19 to TRBJ2-1; D is perhaps TRBD2 (7 bases). CDR1 is LNHDA, CDR2 SQIVND, per germline (reference sequence). CDR3 size: 16 residues. Deletions cut 5 bases from V and 9 bases from J, with 23 bases between. The CDR3, as DNA: TGTGCCAGTAGTTCAAGATGGAGCGGGACATTTTTTGAGCAGTTCTTC. Translated: CASSSRWSGTFFEQFF.

The chain has TRBV5-4 and TRBJ2-2, with 7 bases matching TRBD1. Per germline, CDR1 SGHNT and CDR2 YYREEE (reference sequence). The CDR3 has 15 residues. V shed 4 bases and J 2 bases; nucleotides not matched to a gene: 5. The CDR3 DNA reads as TGTGCCAGCAGCCGGGACAGCTTTAACACCGGGGAGCTGTTTTTT. The encoded protein is CASSRDSFNTGELFF.

The rearrangement uses TRBV7-6 and TRBJ1-5; TRBD1 might be the D (6 bases). The germline gives CDR1 SGHVS, CDR2 FNYEAQ. The CDR3 covers 17 residues. Trimming shortened V by 8 bases and J by 4 bases, and 24 bases separated the two germline ends. As DNA, the CDR3 is TGTGCCAGCGCCCGAAGTCCGAACAGGGAACATAATCAGCCCCAGCATTTT. It translates to CASARSPNREHNQPQHF.

V gene TRBV11-2 combines with J gene TRBJ1-2; D is unresolved. There are 13 residues in the CDR3. V shed 2 bases and J shed 7 bases, with 11 bases lying between them. Germline-derived CDR1 and CDR2 are SGHAT and FQNNGV. The CDR3 spells CASSLLRGPGYTF. In DNA form, the CDR3 reads TGTGCCAGCAGCTTACTTCGAGGGCCTGGCTACACCTTC.

V and J are TRBV7-9 and TRBJ2-6; possibly TRBD2 for D (6 bases). Germline V gene sequence: CDR1 SEHNR, CDR2 FQNEAQ (reference sequence). The CDR3 sequence is 17 residues long. V was trimmed by 5 bases and J by 4 bases, leaving 18 bases between them. The CDR3 here is CASSPGVGGTGANVLTF. Written as DNA, the CDR3 is TGTGCCAGCAGCCCCGGCGTTGGGGGGACCGGGGCCAACGTCCTGACTTTC.

V is TRBV14 and J is TRBJ2-1; D possibly corresponds to TRBD2 (5 bases). In germline, CDR1 is SGHDN, CDR2 FVKESK. Trimming stripped 5 bases from V and 3 bases from J, with 11 bases between. The CDR3 covers 14 residues. The CDR3 region has the DNA TGTGCCAGCAGCTTAGAGGGAGACTACAATGAGCAGTTCTTC. This sequence encodes CASSLEGDYNEQFF. The variable domain in full, completed from reference TRBV14 and TRBJ2-1, reads EAGVTQFPSHSVIEKGQTVTLRCDPISGHDNLYWYRRVMGKEIKFLLHFVKESKQDESGMPNNRFLAERTGGTYSTLKVQPAELEDSGVYFCASSLEGDYNEQFFGPGTRLTVL.

The chain employs TRBV6-1 and TRBJ1-6, with 10 bases that match TRBD1. The CDR3 is 14 residues long. With V trimmed by 6 bases and J by 5 bases, 1 base remained unmatched. The germline CDR1 and CDR2 sequences are MNHNS and SASEGT. The CDR3 DNA reads TGTGCCAGCAGGACAGGGGGCGATAATTCACCCCTCCACTTT. Amino acid sequence: CASRTGGDNSPLHF.

J is TRBJ2-1 and V is TRBV7-6, with 10 bases matching TRBD2. CDR1 SGHVS and CDR2 FNYEAQ come from the germline V gene. The CDR3 covers 15 residues. J gave up 6 bases and V 5 bases, and 7 bases lay outside the gene matches. The CDR3 DNA is TGTGCCAGCAGCCTGCGGACTAGCGGCGGCAATGAGCAGTTCTTC. It translates to CASSLRTSGGNEQFF.

This clone showed up just once. The gene calls are TRBV2 and TRBJ1-4; 7 nucleotides match TRBD1. Germline assignment: CDR1 SNHLY and CDR2 FYNNEI. This CDR3 is built from 13 residues. The trim removed 6 bases at V and 12 bases at J, leaving 10 bases unmatched. The CDR3 DNA sequence: TGTGCCAGCAGCTTTGATGACAGGGACGAACTGTTTTTT. Translation gives CASSFDDRDELFF. Drawing the rest from reference TRBV2 and TRBJ1-4, the complete variable domain is EPEVTQTPSHQVTQMGQEVILRCVPISNHLYFYWYRQILGQKVEFLVSFYNNEISEKSEIFDDQFSVERPDGSNFTLKIRSTKLEDSAMYFCASSFDDRDELFFGSGTQLSVL.